The present entry profiles one T cell receptor beta chain with its context. There is no known antigen for this receptor. Nothing much larger sits one base from this clone, and base qualities are not available. In the prospective study, participants were roughly 18 to 90 years old, resided in 24 geographic areas of the United States, and were enrolled through a virtual design. In the prospective study, cohorts were assigned on the basis of participant-reported clinical history obtained from a screening survey and a study questionnaire. In the prospective study, whole blood, serum and a nasopharyngeal or oropharyngeal swab were collected from each participant by mobile phlebotomists. Participants in the prospective study had the option to provide additional blood draws and questionnaires over a roughly 2-month period. Blood samples from the prospective study were shipped frozen or at room temperature prior to DNA extraction.

The CDR3 numbers 15 residues from cysteine through phenylalanine. The only DNA kept is the CDR3, 45 bases in frame from the first base. At the junction V is shortened by 6 bases and J by 0 bases, with 14 bases in between. According to the germline V gene, CDR1 reads MDHEN and CDR2 reads SYDVKM. TCRbeta CDR3 regions were amplified from genomic DNA using the immunoSEQ Assay, a bias-controlled multiplex PCR. As for how the authors treated the data: The number of nucleated cells in each sample was estimated from the amplification of reference gene primers within the assay. To quantify the absolute abundance of each unique TCRbeta CDR3 rearrangement, sequence reads were collapsed and filtered. For each sample, productive Simpson clonality was calculated as the square root of Simpson's diversity index across productive rearrangements. TCRdb's version of the immuneACCESS table is confined to in-frame rearrangements and falls short of the full clone set. An unresolved V gene accounts for under half of the shortfall where checked; the remainder is of unknown origin. Clone size and V and J calls were adopted from that table, with D and trimming inferred from the DNA. The sample table records about 270,000 clones; around 88% of these occur just once. More than 1% of the sample lies in the top ten.

This specimen comes from a study of blood T cell repertoires in COVID-19 (dated by TCRdb to 2020 to 2022). As for the study more broadly: Samples from collaborators originated in the United States, Italy and Spain and spanned both the acute and convalescent phases of COVID-19. The material from the prospective study consisted of cDNA or gDNA derived from T cells, B-cell-depleted T cells, or PBMCs. The samples were drawn from the first 160 participants of the ongoing ImmuneRACE study and from 950 to 1,500 subjects provided by 6 global collaborators. Deeply sampled blood TCRbeta repertoires from subjects exposed to, actively infected with, or recovered from COVID-19 were included in the dataset. The repertoires were released in a freely available public database meant as a resource for research on the immune response to SARS-CoV-2. The sample metadata nearly always contained a de-identified subject ID, COVID-19 status, age in years and sex. Where available, HLA class I and class II types were taken from metadata supplied by the sample provider and were not determined by assay-based typing.

Study-wide findings and limitations: How much clinical and demographic metadata was included differed by source and by participant, and the metadata was provided uncurated.

The sequencing input was PBMCs or T cells enriched from blood (not recorded which). The chain employs TRBV28 and TRBJ1-1, with a weak D call of TRBD1 (5 bases match). This clonotype originated in a woman in her thirties or forties with acute COVID-19. Read as DNA, the sequence is TGTGCCAGCAGGGCCTCGACAGCTATGAACACTGAAGCTTTCTTT. This is translated as CASRASTAMNTEAFF.